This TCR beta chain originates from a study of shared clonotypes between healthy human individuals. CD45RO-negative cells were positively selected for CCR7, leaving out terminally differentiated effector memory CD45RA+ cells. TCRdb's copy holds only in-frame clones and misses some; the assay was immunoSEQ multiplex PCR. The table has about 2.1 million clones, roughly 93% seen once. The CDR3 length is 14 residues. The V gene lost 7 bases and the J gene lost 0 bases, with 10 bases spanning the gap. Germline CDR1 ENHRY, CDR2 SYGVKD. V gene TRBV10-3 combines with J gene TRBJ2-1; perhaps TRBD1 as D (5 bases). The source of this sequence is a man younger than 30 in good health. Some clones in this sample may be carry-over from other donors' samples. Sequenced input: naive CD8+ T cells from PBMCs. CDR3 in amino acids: CAIKGVDSYNEQFF. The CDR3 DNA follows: TGTGCCATCAAAGGGGTGGACTCCTACAATGAGCAGTTCTTC.